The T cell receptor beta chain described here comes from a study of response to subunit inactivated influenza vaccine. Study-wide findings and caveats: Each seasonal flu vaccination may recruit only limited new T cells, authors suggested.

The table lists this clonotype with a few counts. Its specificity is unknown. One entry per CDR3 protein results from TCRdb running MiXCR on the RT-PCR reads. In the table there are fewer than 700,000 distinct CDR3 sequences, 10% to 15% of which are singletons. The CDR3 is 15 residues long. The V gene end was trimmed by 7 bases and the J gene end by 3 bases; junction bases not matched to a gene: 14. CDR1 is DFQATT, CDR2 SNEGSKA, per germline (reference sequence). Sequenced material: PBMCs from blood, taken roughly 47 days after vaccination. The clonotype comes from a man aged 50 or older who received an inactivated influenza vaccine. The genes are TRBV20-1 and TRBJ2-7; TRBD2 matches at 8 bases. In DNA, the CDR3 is TGCAGTGTCGTCTCCCGGAGCGGGAGTATCTACGAGCAGTACTTC. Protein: CSVVSRSGSIYEQYF.